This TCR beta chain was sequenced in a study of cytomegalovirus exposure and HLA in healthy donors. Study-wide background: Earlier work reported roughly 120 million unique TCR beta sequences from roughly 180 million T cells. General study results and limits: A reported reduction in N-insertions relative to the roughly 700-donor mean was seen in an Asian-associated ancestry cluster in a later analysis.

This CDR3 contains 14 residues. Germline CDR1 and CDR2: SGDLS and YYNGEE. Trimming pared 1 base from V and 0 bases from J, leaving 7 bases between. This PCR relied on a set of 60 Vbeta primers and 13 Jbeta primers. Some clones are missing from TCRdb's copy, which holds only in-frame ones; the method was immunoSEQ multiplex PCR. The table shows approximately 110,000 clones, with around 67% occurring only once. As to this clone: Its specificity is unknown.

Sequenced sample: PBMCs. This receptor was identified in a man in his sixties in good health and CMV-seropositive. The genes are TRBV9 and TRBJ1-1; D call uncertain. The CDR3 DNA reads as TGTGCCAGCAGCGTAACAGCAATGAACACTGAAGCTTTCTTT. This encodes CASSVTAMNTEAFF.